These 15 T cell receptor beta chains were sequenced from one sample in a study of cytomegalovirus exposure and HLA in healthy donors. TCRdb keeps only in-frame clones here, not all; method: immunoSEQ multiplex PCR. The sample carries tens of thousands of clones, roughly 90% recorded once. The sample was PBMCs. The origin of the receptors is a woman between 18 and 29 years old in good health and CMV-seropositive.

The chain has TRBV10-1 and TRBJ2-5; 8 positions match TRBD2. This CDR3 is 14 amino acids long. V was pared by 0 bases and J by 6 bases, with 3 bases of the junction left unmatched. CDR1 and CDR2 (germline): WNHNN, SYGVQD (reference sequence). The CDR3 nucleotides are TGCGCCAGCAGTGAGTCGAGCGGGAGTAAGACCCAGTACTTC. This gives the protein CASSESSGSKTQYF.

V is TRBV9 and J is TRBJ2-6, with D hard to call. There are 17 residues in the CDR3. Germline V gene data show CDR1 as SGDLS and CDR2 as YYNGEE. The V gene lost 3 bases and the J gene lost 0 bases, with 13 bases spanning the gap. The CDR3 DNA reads TGTGCCAGCAGCGCTGGCGGAATAAGCTCTGGGGCCAACGTCCTGACTTTC. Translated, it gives CASSAGGISSGANVLTF.

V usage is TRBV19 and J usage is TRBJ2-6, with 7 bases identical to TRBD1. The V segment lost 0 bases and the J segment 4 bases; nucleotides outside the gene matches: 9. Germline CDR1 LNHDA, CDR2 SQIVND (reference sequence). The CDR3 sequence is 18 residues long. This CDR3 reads CASSIDRSGDRGANVLTF. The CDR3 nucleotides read TGTGCCAGTAGTATAGATAGGAGTGGGGACAGAGGGGCCAACGTCCTGACTTTC.

Here the CDR3 DNA reads TGTGCCAGCAGTCACTTGGACAGGGCCCAGGGGCAGCCCCAGCATTTT. This translates into CASSHLDRAQGQPQHF. This chain uses TRBV6-6 with TRBJ1-5; 8 bases agree with TRBD1. Germline lookup yields CDR1 MNHNY and CDR2 SVGAGI (reference sequence). Trimming at V came to 5 bases and at J to 7 bases, leaving 13 bases not matched to a gene. The CDR3 has 16 residues.

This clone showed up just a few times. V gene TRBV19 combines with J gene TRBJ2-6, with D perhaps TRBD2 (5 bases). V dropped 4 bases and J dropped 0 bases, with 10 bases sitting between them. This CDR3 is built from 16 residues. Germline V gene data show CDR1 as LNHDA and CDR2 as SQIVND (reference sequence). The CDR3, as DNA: TGTGCCAGTAGTAGGGCTCGGGGCTCTGGGGCCAACGTCCTGACTTTC. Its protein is CASSRARGSGANVLTF.

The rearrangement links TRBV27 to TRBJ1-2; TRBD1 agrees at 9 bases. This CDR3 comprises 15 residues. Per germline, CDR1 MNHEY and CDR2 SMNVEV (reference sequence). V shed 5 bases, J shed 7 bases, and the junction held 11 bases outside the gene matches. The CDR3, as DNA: TGTGCCAGCAGTCTCATCGGGACAGGGTTGAGTGGCTACACCTTC. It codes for CASSLIGTGLSGYTF.

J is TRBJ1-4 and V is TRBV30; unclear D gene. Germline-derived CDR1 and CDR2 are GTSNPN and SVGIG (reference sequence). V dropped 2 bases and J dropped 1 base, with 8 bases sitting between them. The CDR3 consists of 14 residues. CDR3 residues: CAWSQTQTNEKLFF. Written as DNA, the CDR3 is TGTGCCTGGAGTCAGACTCAAACTAATGAAAAACTGTTTTTT.

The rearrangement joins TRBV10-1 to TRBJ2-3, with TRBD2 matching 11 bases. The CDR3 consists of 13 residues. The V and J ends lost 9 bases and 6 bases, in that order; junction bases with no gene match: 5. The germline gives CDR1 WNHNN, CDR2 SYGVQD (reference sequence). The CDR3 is CASSGGDMDTQYF. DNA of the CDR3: TGCGCCAGTAGCGGGGGGGATATGGATACGCAGTATTTT.

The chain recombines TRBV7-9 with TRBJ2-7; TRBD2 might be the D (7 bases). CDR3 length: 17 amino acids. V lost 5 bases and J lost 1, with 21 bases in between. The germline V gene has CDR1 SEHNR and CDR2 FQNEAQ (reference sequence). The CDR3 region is CASSPRGGQVQSYEQYF. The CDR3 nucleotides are TGTGCCAGCAGCCCAAGGGGGGGGCAAGTTCAATCCTACGAGCAGTACTTC. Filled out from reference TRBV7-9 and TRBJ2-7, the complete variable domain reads DTGVSQNPRHKITKRGQNVTFRCDPISEHNRLYWYRQTLGQGPEFLTYFQNEAQLEKSRLLSDRFSAERPKGSFSTLEIQRTEQGDSAMYLCASSPRGGQVQSYEQYFGPGTRLTVT.

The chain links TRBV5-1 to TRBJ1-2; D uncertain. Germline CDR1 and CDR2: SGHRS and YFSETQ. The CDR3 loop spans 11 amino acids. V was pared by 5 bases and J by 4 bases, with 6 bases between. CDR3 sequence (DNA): TGCGCCAGCAGTTCCGTCTATGGCTACACCTTC. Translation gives CASSSVYGYTF.

The CDR3: CAWRSGTGDAGELFF. The CDR3 region has the DNA TGTGCCTGGAGGTCCGGGACAGGGGACGCCGGGGAGCTGTTTTTT. The chain has TRBV30 and TRBJ2-2, with TRBD1 matching 10 bases. Germline-derived CDR1 and CDR2 are GTSNPN and SVGIG (reference sequence). The CDR3 has 15 residues. With 3 bases clipped from V and 6 bases from J, the junction kept 7 bases outside the gene matches.

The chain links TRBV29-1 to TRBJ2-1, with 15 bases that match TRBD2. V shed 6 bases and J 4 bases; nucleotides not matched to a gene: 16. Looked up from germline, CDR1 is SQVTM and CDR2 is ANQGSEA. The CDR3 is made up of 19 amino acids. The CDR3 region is CSVLRTSGGVPLEYNEQFF. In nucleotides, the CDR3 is TGCAGCGTACTTCGGACTAGCGGGGGGGTACCGCTCGAATACAATGAGCAGTTCTTC.

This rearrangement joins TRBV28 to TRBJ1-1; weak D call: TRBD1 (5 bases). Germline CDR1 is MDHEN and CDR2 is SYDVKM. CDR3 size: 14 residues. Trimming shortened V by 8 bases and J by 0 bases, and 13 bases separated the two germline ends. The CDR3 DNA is TGTGCCAGCGGGGGAGGTCCCATGAACACTGAAGCTTTCTTT. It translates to CASGGGPMNTEAFF.

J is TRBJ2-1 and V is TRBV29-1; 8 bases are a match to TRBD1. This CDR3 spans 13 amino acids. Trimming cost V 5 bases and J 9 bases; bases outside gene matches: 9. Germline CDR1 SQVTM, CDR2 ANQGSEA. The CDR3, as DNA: TGCAGCGTTTCGGGACAGGCCGTGGGTGAGCAGTTCTTC. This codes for CSVSGQAVGEQFF.

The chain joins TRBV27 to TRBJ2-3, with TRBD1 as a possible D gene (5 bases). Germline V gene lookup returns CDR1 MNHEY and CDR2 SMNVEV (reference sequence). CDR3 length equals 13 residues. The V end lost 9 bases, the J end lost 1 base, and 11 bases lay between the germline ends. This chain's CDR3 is CASGARRTDTQYF. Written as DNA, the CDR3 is TGTGCCAGTGGGGCCAGACGCACAGATACGCAGTATTTT.